These 27 T cell receptor beta chains were sequenced from one sample in a study of read filtering for tumor transcriptome and immune sequencing. This library used 300 to 450 ng RNA and molecular barcoded adaptors spanning alpha/delta and beta/gamma chains. Via MiXCR, TCRdb re-called the reads, giving one row per CDR3 protein. This table holds more than 30,000 distinct CDR3 sequences, roughly 20% found once. The source material was a population of CD138-negative cells sorted from bone marrow. The receptors come from a donor at least 40 years old with multiple myeloma.

Comments on this clonotype: Possible read error: a much larger clone is one base away. V gene TRBV29-1 combines with J gene TRBJ1-4; no definite D call. CDR3 size: 12 residues. Germline V lookup: CDR1 SQVTM, CDR2 ANQGSEA. Here the CDR3 reads CSVVATNERLFF. Written as DNA, the CDR3 is TGCAGCGTGGTTGCAACTAATGAAAGACTGTTTTTT. Filled out from reference TRBV29-1 and TRBJ1-4, the complete variable domain reads SAVISQKPSRDICQRGTSLTIQCQVDSQVTMMFWYRQQPGQSLTLIATANQGSEATYESGFVIDKFPISRPNLTFSTLTVSNMSPEDSSIYLCSVVATNERLFFGSGTQLSVL.

This clonotype was observed a single time. Likely a read error: the CDR3 ends without its conserved phenylalanine or tryptophan. The chain is built from TRBV20-1 and TRBJ1-5; D may be TRBD1 (5 bases). From germline, CDR1 is DFQATT and CDR2 SNEGSKA (reference sequence). This CDR3 contains 14 residues. Trimming removed 1 base at V and 2 bases at J, with 9 bases between. CDR3 nucleotides: TGCAGTGCTAGAGGTTTAGGGGGCAATCAGCCCCAGCATTCT. This encodes CSARGLGGNQPQHS.

This clonotype occurred many times. This chain uses TRBV20-1 with TRBJ2-7; 10 bases match TRBD2. V lost 1 base and J lost 4; bases outside the gene matches: 1. Germline CDR1 and CDR2: DFQATT and SNEGSKA (reference sequence). This CDR3 has 13 amino acids. The chain's CDR3 is CSARVSGGYEQYF. The CDR3 coding sequence is TGCAGTGCTAGAGTTAGCGGGGGGTACGAGCAGTACTTC.

This clonotype was observed many times. The genes are TRBV20-1 and TRBJ2-1; 8 bases agree with TRBD2. The germline V gene encodes CDR1 DFQATT and CDR2 SNEGSKA (reference sequence). This CDR3 is built from 12 residues. V lost 6 bases to trimming and J lost 9 bases; unmatched junction nucleotides: 7. The CDR3 nucleotides are TGCAGTGCCAGCCGGGGGGGGGGTGAGCAGTTCTTC. It encodes CSASRGGGEQFF.

This clonotype was counted a few times. A read error is the likely source, as a far larger clone sits one nucleotide away. CDR3 sequence (DNA): TGTGCCAGCAGTTTTGGACCGAACACTGAAGCTTTCTTT. Translating it yields CASSFGPNTEAFF. The chain has TRBV28 and TRBJ1-1; D remains unclear. This CDR3 comprises 13 residues. Trimming shortened V by 3 bases and J by 1 base, and 6 bases separated the two germline ends. Germline CDR1 is MDHEN and CDR2 is SYDVKM.

The chain has TRBV6-2 or TRBV6-3 and TRBJ2-3; D gene unclear. Germline V gene sequence: CDR1 MNHEY, CDR2 SVGEGT. V lost 2 bases to trimming and J lost 8 bases, with 14 bases between them. The CDR3 loop spans 14 amino acids. As DNA, the CDR3 is TGTGCCAGCAGTTACCCCTTGGACGCAGCTACGCAGTATTTT. This encodes CASSYPLDAATQYF.

This clonotype was counted many times. The J gene is TRBJ2-5, the V gene TRBV20-1, with 15 nucleotides matching TRBD2. V shed 1 base and J 6 bases; nucleotides not matched to a gene: 3. Germline CDR1 DFQATT, CDR2 SNEGSKA (reference sequence). The CDR3 spans 15 residues. The CDR3 spells CSARGGLAGGKTQYF. The CDR3 region has the DNA TGCAGTGCTAGAGGGGGACTAGCGGGAGGAAAGACCCAGTACTTC.

At least ten counts were recorded for this clonotype. This sequence joins TRBV20-1 and TRBJ2-7; D gene unclear. This CDR3 spans 13 amino acids. CDR1 and CDR2 (germline): DFQATT, SNEGSKA (reference sequence). With 3 bases removed from V and 1 base from J, the gap between germline ends came to 10 bases. The CDR3 reads CSASWQDSYEQYF. As DNA, the CDR3 is TGCAGTGCTAGCTGGCAGGATTCCTACGAGCAGTACTTC.

Many counts were recorded for this clonotype. The rearrangement links TRBV5-1 to TRBJ2-4; D is unresolved. CDR3 size: 14 residues. The germline CDR1 and CDR2 sequences are SGHRS and YFSETQ. Deletions cut 0 bases from V and 2 bases from J, with 6 bases between. As DNA, the CDR3 is TGCGCCAGCAGCTTGGACAGATCCAAAAACATTCAGTACTTC. It encodes CASSLDRSKNIQYF. Variable domain in full (rest from reference TRBV5-1 and TRBJ2-4): KAGVTQTPRYLIKTRGQQVTLSCSPISGHRSVSWYQQTPGQGLQFLFEYFSETQRNKGNFPGRFSGRQFSNSRSEMNVSTLELGDSALYLCASSLDRSKNIQYFGAGTRLSVL.

This clonotype was observed many times. J is TRBJ2-2 and V is TRBV7-6, with 9 bases that match TRBD1. In germline, CDR1 is SGHVS, CDR2 FNYEAQ. With 5 bases clipped from V and 4 bases from J, the junction kept 8 bases outside the gene matches. The CDR3 runs 16 residues. The chain's CDR3 is CASSLRQGGTTGELFF. Here the CDR3 DNA reads TGTGCCAGCAGCCTCCGACAGGGGGGTACCACCGGGGAGCTGTTTTTT.

This clonotype came up many times. This chain uses TRBV6-6 with TRBJ1-4, with D possibly matching TRBD1 (6 bases). The CDR3 consists of 14 residues. CDR1 and CDR2 (germline): MNHNY, SVGAGI (reference sequence). Trimming took off 5 bases at V and 7 bases at J, with 14 bases between the two ends. For the CDR3, the DNA is TGTGCCAGCAGTAAGGAGGGGGGGGTTGAAAAACTGTTTTTT. This sequence encodes CASSKEGGVEKLFF.

This clonotype has ten or more counts. This chain joins TRBV29-1 and TRBJ1-4, with 7 bases aligning to TRBD1. This CDR3 has 15 amino acids. V lost 0 bases, J lost 5 bases, and 6 bases stayed unmatched. The V gene's germline CDR1 is SQVTM and CDR2 ANQGSEA. Here the CDR3 reads CSVEDKGQQNEKLFF. In nucleotides, the CDR3 is TGCAGCGTTGAAGATAAGGGACAGCAAAATGAAAAACTGTTTTTT.

Details on this clonotype: The germline gene is not matched at one end of the junction; a read error may be the cause. The V call is TRBV6-5, the J call TRBJ2-2; perhaps TRBD1 as D (6 bases). CDR3 length: 16 amino acids. CDR1 and CDR2 (germline): MNHEY, SVGAGI. The CDR3 nucleotides are TGTACCAGCTACGGAGGACAGCGGATAAACGCCGGGGAGCTGTTTTTT. Its protein product is CTSYGGQRINAGELFF.

This clonotype was detected many times. The gene calls are TRBV5-4 and TRBJ2-5; D call uncertain. The CDR3 is made up of 15 amino acids. Germline V CDR1 and CDR2: SGHNT, YYREEE (reference sequence). V lost 4 bases, J lost 0 bases, and 13 bases lay in between. The CDR3 DNA sequence: TGTGCCAGCAGCCCCCGTTTATCGCACCAAGAGACCCAGTACTTC. Translating it yields CASSPRLSHQETQYF.

This clonotype has a count of ten or more. The chain combines TRBV20-1 with TRBJ2-7, with 12 positions matching TRBD2. The V gene end was trimmed by 6 bases and the J gene end by 4 bases; junction bases not matched to a gene: 10. Germline CDR1 and CDR2: DFQATT and SNEGSKA (reference sequence). The CDR3 consists of 15 residues. CDR3 coding DNA: TGCAGTGCGAAACCCCCGACTAGCGGGGGTTACGAGCAGTACTTC. It specifies CSAKPPTSGGYEQYF.

For this clonotype: The junction and the germline gene differ at one end; a read error may be behind it. The J gene is TRBJ2-2, the V gene TRBV24-1; D is possibly TRBD2 (5 bases). This CDR3 region has 15 residues. The germline V gene encodes CDR1 KGHDR and CDR2 SFDVKD. This chain's CDR3 is CATSDPDMNTGELFF. CDR3 coding DNA: TGTGCCACCAGTGATCCGGATATGAACACCGGGGAGCTGTTCTTT.

Ten or more counts support this clonotype. The rearrangement uses TRBV6-1 and TRBJ2-4, with D possibly being TRBD2 (6 bases). In germline, CDR1 is MNHNS, CDR2 SASEGT. The CDR3 is made up of 17 amino acids. V lost 2 bases and J lost 0, with 14 bases in between. This CDR3 is CASSERWRAQAKNIQYF. The CDR3 nucleotides are TGTGCCAGCAGTGAAAGGTGGAGGGCACAAGCCAAAAACATTCAGTACTTC.

This clonotype was seen a few times. The chain is built from TRBV3-1 and TRBJ2-1; D call uncertain. V gave up 4 bases and J gave up 4 bases, with 11 bases separating them. CDR1 is LGHDT, CDR2 YNNKEL, per germline (reference sequence). The CDR3 runs to 14 residues. The CDR3 is CASSLTVGYNEQFF. Here the CDR3 DNA reads TGTGCCAGCAGCCTCACTGTTGGATACAATGAGCAGTTCTTC.

A note on this clonotype: This sequence may be a read error, since a much larger clone differs from it by one base. The chain joins TRBV16 to TRBJ2-3, with TRBD1 as a possible D gene (6 bases). CDR1 and CDR2 from the germline V gene are KGHSY and FQNENV. The CDR3 spans 13 residues. The V gene lost 8 bases and the J gene lost 5 bases, with 14 bases spanning the gap. As DNA, the CDR3 is TGTGCCAGCGGCAAGCCACAGGGAGATACGCAGTATTTT. Amino acids: CASGKPQGDTQYF.

The table lists this clonotype with many counts. The chain combines TRBV7-2 with TRBJ2-5; tentatively, D is TRBD1 or TRBD2 (5 bases each). Trimming stripped 5 bases from V and 2 bases from J, with 12 bases between. This CDR3 spans 14 amino acids. Germline lookup yields CDR1 SGHTA and CDR2 FQGNSA. For the CDR3, the DNA is TGTGCCAGCAGCCACGAATGGGGGCAAGAGACCCAGTACTTC. This encodes CASSHEWGQETQYF.

This clonotype was observed many times. The chain joins TRBV7-3 to TRBJ2-1, with D unclear. The germline gives CDR1 SGHTA, CDR2 FQGTGA. This CDR3 is 12 amino acids long. V lost 5 bases and J lost 9, with 11 bases in between. CDR3 amino acids: CASSPQDGEQFF. The CDR3 nucleotides read TGTGCCAGCAGCCCCCAGGACGGTGAGCAGTTCTTC.

This clonotype has at least ten counts. The rearrangement uses TRBV20-1 and TRBJ2-1, with D tentatively TRBD2 (7 bases). The ends were cut back, 7 bases at V and 4 bases at J, with 11 bases in the middle. CDR3 length: 12 residues. CDR1 and CDR2 (germline): DFQATT, SNEGSKA (reference sequence). The CDR3 reads CSGKGGYNEQFF. Here the CDR3 DNA reads TGCAGTGGCAAGGGGGGGTACAATGAGCAGTTCTTC.

To note about this clonotype: The CDR3 ends on some other residue instead of the conserved phenylalanine or tryptophan, so this is likely a read error. The chain uses TRBV30 and TRBJ2-5, with no clear D. CDR3 length: 13 amino acids. Trimming stripped 1 base from V and 0 bases from J, with 6 bases between. Germline V gene sequence: CDR1 GTSNPN, CDR2 SVGIG (reference sequence). Written as DNA, the CDR3 is TGTGCCTGGAGTGACGGGTACCAAGAGACCCAGTACTCC. Amino acids: CAWSDGYQETQYS.

About this clonotype: With a much larger clone just one base away, this may be a read error. This sequence joins TRBV24-1 and TRBJ1-1, with 7 bases lining up with TRBD1. CDR1 and CDR2 from the germline V gene are KGHDR and SFDVKD. This CDR3 comprises 17 residues. CDR3 amino acids: CATSDPLGDRMNTETFF. The CDR3 DNA is TGTGCCACCAGTGATCCTCTCGGGGACAGAATGAACACTGAAACTTTCTTT.

Many counts were recorded for this clonotype. This chain uses TRBV20-1 with TRBJ2-3; tentative D call: TRBD2 (6 bases). The CDR3 is made up of 14 amino acids. V was pared by 6 bases and J by 7 bases, with 20 bases between. Germline assignment: CDR1 DFQATT and CDR2 SNEGSKA (reference sequence). The CDR3 region is CSATPLAGRYTQYF. CDR3 nucleotide sequence: TGCAGTGCCACCCCCCTGGCGGGAAGATATACGCAGTATTTT.

At least ten counts were recorded for this clonotype. V and J are TRBV7-9 and TRBJ2-3, with 11 bases identical to TRBD2. Germline CDR1 SEHNR, CDR2 FQNEAQ (reference sequence). The CDR3 is 13 residues long. V was pared by 4 bases and J by 10 bases, with 4 bases of the junction left unmatched. This chain's CDR3 is CASSSEGLAAQYF. The CDR3, as DNA: TGTGCCAGCAGCTCCGAGGGACTAGCGGCGCAGTATTTT.

This clonotype counts as medium-sized. The chain links TRBV12-3 or TRBV12-4 to TRBJ1-1; TRBD1 aligns across 9 bases. The CDR3 runs to 14 residues. Trimming at V came to 3 bases and at J to 1 base, leaving 0 bases not matched to a gene. In DNA form, the CDR3 reads TGTGCCAGCAGTTTGGACAGGGGGAACACTGAAGCTTTCTTT. This encodes CASSLDRGNTEAFF.